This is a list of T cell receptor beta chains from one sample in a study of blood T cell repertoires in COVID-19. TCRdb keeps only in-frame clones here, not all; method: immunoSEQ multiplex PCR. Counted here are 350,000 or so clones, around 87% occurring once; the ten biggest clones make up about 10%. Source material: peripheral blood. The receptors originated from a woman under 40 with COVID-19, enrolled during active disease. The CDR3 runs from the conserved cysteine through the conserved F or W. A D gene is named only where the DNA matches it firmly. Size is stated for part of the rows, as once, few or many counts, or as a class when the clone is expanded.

CDR3nt: TGTGCCAGCAGTATCGGACAGAGCTCCTATGGCTACACCTTC; CDR3aa: CASSIGQSSYGYTF; v_gene: TRBV28; len: 14; j_gene: TRBJ1-2; abundance: once; d_gene: -
CDR3nt: TGTGCCAGCAGCCAAGTCGGGACAGCGAACACCGGGGAGCTGTTTTTT; CDR3aa: CASSQVGTANTGELFF; v_gene: TRBV4-2; len: 16; j_gene: TRBJ2-2; abundance: -; d_gene: TRBD1
CDR3nt: TGTGCCAGCAGTTTCTCTGAAGCTTTCTTT; CDR3aa: CASSFSEAFF; v_gene: TRBV12-3/TRBV12-4; len: 10; j_gene: TRBJ1-1; abundance: -; d_gene: -
CDR3nt: TGCAGCGTTGAAGATTGGCAGGGAAAGTCGCCTGGGGCCAACGTCCTGACTTTC; CDR3aa: CSVEDWQGKSPGANVLTF; v_gene: TRBV29-1; len: 18; j_gene: TRBJ2-6; abundance: -; d_gene: -
CDR3nt: TGTGCCAGCAGTTTCGGACAGGGCTACGAGCAGTACTTC; CDR3aa: CASSFGQGYEQYF; v_gene: TRBV28; len: 13; j_gene: TRBJ2-7; abundance: once; d_gene: TRBD1
CDR3nt: TGTGCCAGTTCTAGGGGGCAGAACAACACAGATACGCAGTATTTT; CDR3aa: CASSRGQNNTDTQYF; v_gene: TRBV19; len: 15; j_gene: TRBJ2-3; abundance: -; d_gene: TRBD1
CDR3nt: TGTGCCAGCAGCGCATTTTCATTGCGGGGGGTTCCTTACGAGCAGTACTTC; CDR3aa: CASSAFSLRGVPYEQYF; v_gene: TRBV11-2; len: 17; j_gene: TRBJ2-7; abundance: -; d_gene: TRBD2
CDR3nt: TGCGCCAGCAGTGGGTCGGGGGCATCAGATACGCAGTATTTT; CDR3aa: CASSGSGASDTQYF; v_gene: TRBV10-1; len: 14; j_gene: TRBJ2-3; abundance: -; d_gene: -
CDR3nt: TGTGCCAGCACGACTAATCCTGCCGATACGCAGTATTTT; CDR3aa: CASTTNPADTQYF; v_gene: TRBV28; len: 13; j_gene: TRBJ2-3; abundance: -; d_gene: -
CDR3nt: TGTGCCAGCAGTTACGGGGCTAGCGGCAATGAGCAGTTCTTC; CDR3aa: CASSYGASGNEQFF; v_gene: TRBV6-2/TRBV6-3; len: 14; j_gene: TRBJ2-1; abundance: -; d_gene: TRBD2
CDR3nt: TGTGCCAGTAGTATTTCCGGGAGTGGTACCGGGGAGCTGTTTTTT; CDR3aa: CASSISGSGTGELFF; v_gene: TRBV19; len: 15; j_gene: TRBJ2-2; abundance: -; d_gene: -
CDR3nt: TGTGCCAGCAGCTTGGGTGCGGGCAGCTCCTACAATGAGCAGTTCTTC; CDR3aa: CASSLGAGSSYNEQFF; v_gene: TRBV5-4; len: 16; j_gene: TRBJ2-1; abundance: once; d_gene: -
CDR3nt: TGCGCCAGCAGCACCGGGACTAGCGGGCTTAGTCCCTACGAGCAGTACTTC; CDR3aa: CASSTGTSGLSPYEQYF; v_gene: TRBV5-1; len: 17; j_gene: TRBJ2-7; abundance: -; d_gene: TRBD2
CDR3nt: TGTGCCAGCAGCGAACTGAGCAGGGGGCTCCACGAGCAGTACTTC; CDR3aa: CASSELSRGLHEQYF; v_gene: TRBV11-2; len: 15; j_gene: TRBJ2-7; abundance: -; d_gene: TRBD1
CDR3nt: TGTGCCAGCACCCTAGCGGGGGATTTCAATGAGCAGTTCTTC; CDR3aa: CASTLAGDFNEQFF; v_gene: TRBV6-5; len: 14; j_gene: TRBJ2-1; abundance: many; d_gene: TRBD2
CDR3nt: TGTGCCAGTAGTTTCCAGGGGTATCCGATCCCAGATACGCAGTATTTT; CDR3aa: CASSFQGYPIPDTQYF; v_gene: TRBV19; len: 16; j_gene: TRBJ2-3; abundance: -; d_gene: -
CDR3nt: TGCGCCAGCAGCCTCCTCCGGAGCGGGAGGAACACCGGGGAGCTGTTTTTT; CDR3aa: CASSLLRSGRNTGELFF; v_gene: TRBV4-1; len: 17; j_gene: TRBJ2-2; abundance: -; d_gene: TRBD2
CDR3nt: TGTGCCACCAGTGGTGGGACAGGGGTCCGTCAGCCCCAGCATTTT; CDR3aa: CATSGGTGVRQPQHF; v_gene: TRBV24-1; len: 15; j_gene: TRBJ1-5; abundance: -; d_gene: TRBD1
CDR3nt: TGTGCCAGCAGTTACACGGGACTGGGCTTGAATGAGCAGTTCTTC; CDR3aa: CASSYTGLGLNEQFF; v_gene: TRBV6-2/TRBV6-3; len: 15; j_gene: TRBJ2-1; abundance: -; d_gene: -
CDR3nt: TGTGCCAGTAGTGCGGGACTGAGTAACACTGAAGCTTTCTTT; CDR3aa: CASSAGLSNTEAFF; v_gene: TRBV19; len: 14; j_gene: TRBJ1-1; abundance: -; d_gene: -
CDR3nt: TGTGCCAGCAGCATTAAAGAGTACAATGAGCAGTTCTTC; CDR3aa: CASSIKEYNEQFF; v_gene: TRBV27; len: 13; j_gene: TRBJ2-1; abundance: -; d_gene: -
CDR3nt: TGTGCCAGCAGCTTGAACGAGGCTCAGCCCCAGCATTTT; CDR3aa: CASSLNEAQPQHF; v_gene: TRBV5-6; len: 13; j_gene: TRBJ1-5; abundance: -; d_gene: -
CDR3nt: TGTGCCAGCAGCTCGTCGCGGGGGGAAGAGACCCAGTACTTC; CDR3aa: CASSSSRGEETQYF; v_gene: TRBV13; len: 14; j_gene: TRBJ2-5; abundance: -; d_gene: TRBD2
CDR3nt: TGTGCCAGCAGCTTAGGCCCGGAGAGCTCCTACGAGCAGTACTTC; CDR3aa: CASSLGPESSYEQYF; v_gene: TRBV7-9; len: 15; j_gene: TRBJ2-7; abundance: -; d_gene: -
CDR3nt: TGTGCCAGCAGCTTACAGGGAGGGCAAGGAGAGACCCAGTACTTC; CDR3aa: CASSLQGGQGETQYF; v_gene: TRBV7-2; len: 15; j_gene: TRBJ2-5; abundance: -; d_gene: TRBD2
CDR3nt: TGCAGCGTTCCCCTAGGAGACGAGCAGTACTTC; CDR3aa: CSVPLGDEQYF; v_gene: TRBV29-1; len: 11; j_gene: TRBJ2-7; abundance: -; d_gene: -
CDR3nt: TGTGCCAGCAGCCAACTCCGGACTAGCGGGAGGCTTAACATTCAGTACTTC; CDR3aa: CASSQLRTSGRLNIQYF; v_gene: TRBV14; len: 17; j_gene: TRBJ2-4; abundance: -; d_gene: TRBD2
CDR3nt: TGTGCCAGCAGCGTGGGGGCGGGAGGACATGTTACCGGGGAGCTGTTTTTT; CDR3aa: CASSVGAGGHVTGELFF; v_gene: TRBV9; len: 17; j_gene: TRBJ2-2; abundance: -; d_gene: TRBD2